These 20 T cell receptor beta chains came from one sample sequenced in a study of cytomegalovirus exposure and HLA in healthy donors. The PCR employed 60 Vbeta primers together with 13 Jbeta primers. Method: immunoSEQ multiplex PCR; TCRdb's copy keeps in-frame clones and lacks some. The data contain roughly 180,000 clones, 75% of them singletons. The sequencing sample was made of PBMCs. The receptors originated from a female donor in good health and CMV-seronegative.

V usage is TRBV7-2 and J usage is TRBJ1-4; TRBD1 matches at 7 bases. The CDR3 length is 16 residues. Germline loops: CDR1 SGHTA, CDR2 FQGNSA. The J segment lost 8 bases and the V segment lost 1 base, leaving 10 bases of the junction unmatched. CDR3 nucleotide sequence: TGTGCCAGCAGCTTAGGTTTTAGGGGGCCTTACGAAAAACTGTTTTTT. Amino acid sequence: CASSLGFRGPYEKLFF.

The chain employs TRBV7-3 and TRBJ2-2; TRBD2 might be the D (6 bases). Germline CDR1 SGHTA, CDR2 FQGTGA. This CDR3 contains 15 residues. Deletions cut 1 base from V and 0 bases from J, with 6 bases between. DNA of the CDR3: TGTGCCAGCAGCTTAAGCGGGACGAACACCGGGGAGCTGTTTTTT. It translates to CASSLSGTNTGELFF.

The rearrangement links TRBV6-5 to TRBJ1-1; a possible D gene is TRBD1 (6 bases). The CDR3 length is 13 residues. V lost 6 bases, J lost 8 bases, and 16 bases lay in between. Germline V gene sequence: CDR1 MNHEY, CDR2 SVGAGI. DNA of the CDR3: TGTGCCAGCAGCCAACAGGGTCCTCAGGAAGCTTTCTTT. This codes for CASSQQGPQEAFF.

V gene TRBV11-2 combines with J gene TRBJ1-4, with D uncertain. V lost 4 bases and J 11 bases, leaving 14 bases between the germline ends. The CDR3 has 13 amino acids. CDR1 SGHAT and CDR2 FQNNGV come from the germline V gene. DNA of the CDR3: TGTGCCAGCAGCTCCCCCACAACATGGAAACTGTTTTTT. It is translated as CASSSPTTWKLFF.

In DNA form, the CDR3 reads TGTGCCAGCAGCGGAAGCAGGGGTCTCACCTTC. The encoded protein is CASSGSRGLTF. The chain has TRBV7-2 and TRBJ1-2; D is perhaps TRBD1 (6 bases). V lost 5 bases and J lost 13, with 14 bases in between. The CDR3 contains 11 residues. Germline assignment: CDR1 SGHTA and CDR2 FQGNSA.

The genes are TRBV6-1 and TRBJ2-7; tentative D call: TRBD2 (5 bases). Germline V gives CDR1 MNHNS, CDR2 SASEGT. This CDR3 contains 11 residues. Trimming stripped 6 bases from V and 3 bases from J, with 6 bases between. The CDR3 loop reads CASSRDYEQYF. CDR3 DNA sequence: TGTGCCAGCAGCCGGGACTACGAGCAGTACTTC.

CDR3 sequence: CASSLQQGIPTSGYTF. CDR3 DNA sequence: TGTGCCAGCAGCTTACAACAGGGCATTCCAACATCCGGCTACACCTTC. J is TRBJ1-2 and V is TRBV7-2; D perhaps matches TRBD1 (6 bases). There are 16 residues in the CDR3. In germline, CDR1 is SGHTA, CDR2 FQGNSA. Between the trimmed V and J ends, which lost 2 bases and 8 bases, there was a span of 21 bases.

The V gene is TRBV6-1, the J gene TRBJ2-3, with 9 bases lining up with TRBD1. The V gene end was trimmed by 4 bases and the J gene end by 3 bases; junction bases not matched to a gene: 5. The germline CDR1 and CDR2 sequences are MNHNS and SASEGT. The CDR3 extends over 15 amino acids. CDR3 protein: CASSGQGVGTDTQYF. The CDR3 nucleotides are TGTGCCAGCAGTGGACAGGGGGTAGGGACAGATACGCAGTATTTT.

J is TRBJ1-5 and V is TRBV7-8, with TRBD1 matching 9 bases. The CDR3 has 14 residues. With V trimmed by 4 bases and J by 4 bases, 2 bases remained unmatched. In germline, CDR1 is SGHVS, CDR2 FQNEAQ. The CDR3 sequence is CASSSDRGNQPQHF. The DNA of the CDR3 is TGTGCCAGCAGCTCGGACAGGGGAAATCAGCCCCAGCATTTT.

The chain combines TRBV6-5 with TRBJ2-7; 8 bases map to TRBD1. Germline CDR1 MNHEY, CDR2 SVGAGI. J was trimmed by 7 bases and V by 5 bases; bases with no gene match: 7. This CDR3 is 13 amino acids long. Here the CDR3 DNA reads TGTGCCAGCAGTGGTACAGGGGGTCGGGAGCAGTACTTC. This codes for CASSGTGGREQYF.

CDR3 residues: CSVELPGHAYEQYF. The DNA of the CDR3 is TGCAGCGTCGAGTTACCGGGACATGCCTACGAGCAGTACTTC. The rearrangement joins TRBV29-1 to TRBJ2-5; D might be TRBD1 (6 bases). The end of the DNA aligns better with TRBJ2-7, so the J call may be wrong. Looked up from germline, CDR1 is SQVTM and CDR2 is ANQGSEA. This CDR3 has 14 residues.

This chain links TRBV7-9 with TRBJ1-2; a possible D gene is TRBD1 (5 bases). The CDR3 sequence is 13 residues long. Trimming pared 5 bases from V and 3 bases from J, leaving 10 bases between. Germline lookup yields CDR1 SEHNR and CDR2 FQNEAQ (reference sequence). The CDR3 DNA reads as TGTGCCAGCAGCAAGGGGCAGGACTATGGCTACACCTTC. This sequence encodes CASSKGQDYGYTF.

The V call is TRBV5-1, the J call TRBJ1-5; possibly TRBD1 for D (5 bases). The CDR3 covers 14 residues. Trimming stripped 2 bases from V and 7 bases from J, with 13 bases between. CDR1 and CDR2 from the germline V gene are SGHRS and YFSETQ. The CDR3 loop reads CASSFGGEGQPQHF. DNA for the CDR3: TGCGCCAGCAGCTTTGGGGGGGAGGGGCAGCCCCAGCATTTT.

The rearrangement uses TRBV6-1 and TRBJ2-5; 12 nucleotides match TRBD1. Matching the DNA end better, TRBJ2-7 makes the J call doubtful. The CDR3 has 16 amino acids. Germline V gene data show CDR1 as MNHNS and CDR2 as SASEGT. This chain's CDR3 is CASSALMGQGADEQYF. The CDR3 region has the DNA TGTGCCAGCAGTGCCCTTATGGGACAGGGGGCCGACGAGCAGTACTTC.

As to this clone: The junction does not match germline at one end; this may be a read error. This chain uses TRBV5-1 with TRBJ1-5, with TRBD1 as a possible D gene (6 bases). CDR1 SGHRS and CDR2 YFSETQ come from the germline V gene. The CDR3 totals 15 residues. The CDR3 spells CANSSTGRSNQPQHF. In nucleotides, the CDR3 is TGCGCCAACAGCTCGACAGGACGAAGCAATCAGCCCCAGCATTTT.

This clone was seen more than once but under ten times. The CDR3 DNA sequence: TGTGCCAGTAGTATAGATTCCCAGACAGATACGCAGTATTTT. This codes for CASSIDSQTDTQYF. This chain joins TRBV19 and TRBJ2-3; no clear D. Trimming took off 0 bases at V and 3 bases at J, with 7 bases between the two ends. The CDR3 has 14 residues. Per germline, CDR1 LNHDA and CDR2 SQIVND (reference sequence).

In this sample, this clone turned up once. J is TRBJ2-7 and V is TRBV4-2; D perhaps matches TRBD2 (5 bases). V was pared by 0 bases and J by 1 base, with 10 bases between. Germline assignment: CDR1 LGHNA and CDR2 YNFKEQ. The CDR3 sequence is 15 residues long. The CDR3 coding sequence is TGTGCCAGCAGCCAAGAACGGACTCGTTCCTACGAGCAGTACTTC. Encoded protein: CASSQERTRSYEQYF.

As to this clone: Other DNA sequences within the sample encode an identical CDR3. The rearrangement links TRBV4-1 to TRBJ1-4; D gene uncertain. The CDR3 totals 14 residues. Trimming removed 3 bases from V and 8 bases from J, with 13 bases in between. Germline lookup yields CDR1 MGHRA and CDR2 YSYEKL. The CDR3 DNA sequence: TGCGCCAGCAGCCAGGGGAGAGAGGGCGAAAAACTGTTTTTT. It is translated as CASSQGREGEKLFF.

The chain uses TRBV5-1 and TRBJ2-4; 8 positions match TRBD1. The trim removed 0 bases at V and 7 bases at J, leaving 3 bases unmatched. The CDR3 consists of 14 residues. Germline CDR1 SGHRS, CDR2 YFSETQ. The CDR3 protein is CASSLGQGWNIQYF. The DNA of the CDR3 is TGCGCCAGCAGCTTGGGACAGGGGTGGAACATTCAGTACTTC. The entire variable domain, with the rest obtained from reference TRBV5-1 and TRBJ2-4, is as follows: KAGVTQTPRYLIKTRGQQVTLSCSPISGHRSVSWYQQTPGQGLQFLFEYFSETQRNKGNFPGRFSGRQFSNSRSEMNVSTLELGDSALYLCASSLGQGWNIQYFGAGTRLSVL.

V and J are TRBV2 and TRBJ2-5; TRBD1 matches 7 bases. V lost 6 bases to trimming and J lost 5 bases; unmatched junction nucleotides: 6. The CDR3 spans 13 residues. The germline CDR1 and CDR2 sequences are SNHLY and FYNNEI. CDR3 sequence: CASRQQGLETQYF. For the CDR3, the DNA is TGTGCCAGCAGGCAACAGGGGCTGGAGACCCAGTACTTC.